The 2 T cell receptor beta chains below all came from one sample that was sequenced in a study of cytomegalovirus exposure and HLA in healthy donors. PCR was performed using 60 Vbeta and 13 Jbeta primers. Assay used: immunoSEQ multiplex PCR; TCRdb lists only in-frame clones, some missing. The sample comprises around 99,000 clones, over 60% of which are singletons, and approximately 4.2% rests with the top ten. The specimen sequenced was PBMCs. The receptors were gathered from a male donor in good health and CMV-seronegative.

This chain connects TRBV4-1 to TRBJ1-2; 9 positions match TRBD1. CDR3 size: 13 residues. With 8 bases clipped from V and 1 base from J, the junction kept 2 bases outside the gene matches. The germline V gene has CDR1 MGHRA and CDR2 YSYEKL. The CDR3: CASRDRVNYGYTF. The CDR3 DNA sequence: TGCGCCAGCCGGGACAGGGTTAACTATGGCTACACCTTC.

V and J are TRBV12-5 and TRBJ2-1, with D maybe TRBD2 (5 bases). V gave up 1 base and J gave up 4 bases, with 26 bases separating them. Germline V lookup: CDR1 LGHNT, CDR2 FRNRAP. This CDR3 region has 20 residues. CDR3 in DNA: TGTGCTAGTGGTTTGGGATCAGACTACGACAATATCCATCGATACAATGAGCAGTTCTTC. Amino acid sequence: CASGLGSDYDNIHRYNEQFF.